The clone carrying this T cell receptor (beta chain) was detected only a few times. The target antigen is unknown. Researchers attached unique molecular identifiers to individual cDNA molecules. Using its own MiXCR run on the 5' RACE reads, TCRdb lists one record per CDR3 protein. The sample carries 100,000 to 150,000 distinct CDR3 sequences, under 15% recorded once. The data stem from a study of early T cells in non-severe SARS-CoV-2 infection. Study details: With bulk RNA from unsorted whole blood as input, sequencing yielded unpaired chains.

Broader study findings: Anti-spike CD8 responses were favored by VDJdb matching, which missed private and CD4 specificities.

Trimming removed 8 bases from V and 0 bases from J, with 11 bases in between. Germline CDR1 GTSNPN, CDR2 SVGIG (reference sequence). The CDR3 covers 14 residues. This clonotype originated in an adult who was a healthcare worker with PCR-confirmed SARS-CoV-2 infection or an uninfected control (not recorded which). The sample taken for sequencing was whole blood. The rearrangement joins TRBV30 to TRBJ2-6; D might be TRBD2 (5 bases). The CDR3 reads CATDFSSGANVLTF. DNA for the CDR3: TGTGCCACGGACTTTAGCTCTGGGGCCAACGTCCTGACTTTC. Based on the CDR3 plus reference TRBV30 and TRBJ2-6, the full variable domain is SQTIHQWPATLVQPVGSPLSLECTVEGTSNPNLYWYRQAAGRGLQLLFYSVGIGQISSEVPQNLSASRPQDRQFILSSKKLLLSDSGFYLCATDFSSGANVLTFGAGSRLTVL.